The source of this T cell receptor (beta chain) is a study of shared clonotypes between healthy human individuals. Sequenced by immunoSEQ multiplex PCR; TCRdb stores in-frame clones only, minus some. Of about 1.5 million clones in the sample, 95% to 99% were seen once. The V gene's germline CDR1 is SQVTM and CDR2 ANQGSEA. The CDR3 has 12 residues. This chain joins TRBV29-1 and TRBJ2-3; the match to TRBD1 covers 9 bases. The receptor comes from a man aged 25-45 years in good health. The sample comprised naive CD4+ T cells sorted from blood. Documented subset: CD45RA+ positively selected. The CDR3 loop is CGYRGQTDTQYF. The CDR3 DNA sequence: TGCGGGTACAGGGGGCAGACAGATACGCAGTATTTT.